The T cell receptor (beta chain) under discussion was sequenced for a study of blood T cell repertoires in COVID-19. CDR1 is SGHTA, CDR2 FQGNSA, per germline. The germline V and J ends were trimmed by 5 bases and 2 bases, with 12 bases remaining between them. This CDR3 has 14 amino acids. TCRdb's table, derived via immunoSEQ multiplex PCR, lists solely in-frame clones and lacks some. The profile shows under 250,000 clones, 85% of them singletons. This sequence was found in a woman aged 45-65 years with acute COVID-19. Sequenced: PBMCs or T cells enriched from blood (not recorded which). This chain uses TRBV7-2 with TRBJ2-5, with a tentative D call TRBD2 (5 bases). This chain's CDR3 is CASSPPGEQETQYF. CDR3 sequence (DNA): TGTGCCAGCAGCCCCCCCGGGGAACAAGAGACCCAGTACTTC. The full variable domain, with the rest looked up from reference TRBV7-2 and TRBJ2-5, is GAGVSQSPSNKVTEKGKDVELRCDPISGHTALYWYRQSLGQGLEFLIYFQGNSAPDKSGLPSDRFSAERTGGSVSTLTIQRTQQEDSAVYLCASSPPGEQETQYFGPGTRLLVL.